This T cell receptor (beta chain) derives from a study of shared clonotypes between healthy human individuals. In the study overall: The plates for each donor numbered three CD4 naive, three CD4 memory, two CD8 naive and one CD8 memory. Study results and limitations: Larger estimated richness was generally recorded for naive subsets relative to memory subsets.

None of the donors, who were healthy HIV-negative adults, had recently had acute infections or vaccinations. As for this clone: Its specificity is not known.

Measured with immunoSEQ multiplex PCR; TCRdb has only the in-frame clones, and not every one. The table has about 2.3 million clones, 85% to 95% seen once. The CDR3 spans 15 residues. In germline, CDR1 is MDHEN, CDR2 SYDVKM. V lost 5 bases, J lost 13 bases, and 25 bases lay in between. This TCR came from a man between 18 and 29 years old in good health. Some clones in this sample may be carry-over from other donors' samples. The sequenced sample was naive CD4+ T cells from PBMCs. Indicated subset: CD45RA+ positively selected. The chain employs TRBV28 and TRBJ2-3; D is possibly TRBD2 (7 bases). CDR3 bases: TGTGCCAGCAGTAGGTCCACGGGGAGGGGACACCGGGAGTATTTT. Protein: CASSRSTGRGHREYF.